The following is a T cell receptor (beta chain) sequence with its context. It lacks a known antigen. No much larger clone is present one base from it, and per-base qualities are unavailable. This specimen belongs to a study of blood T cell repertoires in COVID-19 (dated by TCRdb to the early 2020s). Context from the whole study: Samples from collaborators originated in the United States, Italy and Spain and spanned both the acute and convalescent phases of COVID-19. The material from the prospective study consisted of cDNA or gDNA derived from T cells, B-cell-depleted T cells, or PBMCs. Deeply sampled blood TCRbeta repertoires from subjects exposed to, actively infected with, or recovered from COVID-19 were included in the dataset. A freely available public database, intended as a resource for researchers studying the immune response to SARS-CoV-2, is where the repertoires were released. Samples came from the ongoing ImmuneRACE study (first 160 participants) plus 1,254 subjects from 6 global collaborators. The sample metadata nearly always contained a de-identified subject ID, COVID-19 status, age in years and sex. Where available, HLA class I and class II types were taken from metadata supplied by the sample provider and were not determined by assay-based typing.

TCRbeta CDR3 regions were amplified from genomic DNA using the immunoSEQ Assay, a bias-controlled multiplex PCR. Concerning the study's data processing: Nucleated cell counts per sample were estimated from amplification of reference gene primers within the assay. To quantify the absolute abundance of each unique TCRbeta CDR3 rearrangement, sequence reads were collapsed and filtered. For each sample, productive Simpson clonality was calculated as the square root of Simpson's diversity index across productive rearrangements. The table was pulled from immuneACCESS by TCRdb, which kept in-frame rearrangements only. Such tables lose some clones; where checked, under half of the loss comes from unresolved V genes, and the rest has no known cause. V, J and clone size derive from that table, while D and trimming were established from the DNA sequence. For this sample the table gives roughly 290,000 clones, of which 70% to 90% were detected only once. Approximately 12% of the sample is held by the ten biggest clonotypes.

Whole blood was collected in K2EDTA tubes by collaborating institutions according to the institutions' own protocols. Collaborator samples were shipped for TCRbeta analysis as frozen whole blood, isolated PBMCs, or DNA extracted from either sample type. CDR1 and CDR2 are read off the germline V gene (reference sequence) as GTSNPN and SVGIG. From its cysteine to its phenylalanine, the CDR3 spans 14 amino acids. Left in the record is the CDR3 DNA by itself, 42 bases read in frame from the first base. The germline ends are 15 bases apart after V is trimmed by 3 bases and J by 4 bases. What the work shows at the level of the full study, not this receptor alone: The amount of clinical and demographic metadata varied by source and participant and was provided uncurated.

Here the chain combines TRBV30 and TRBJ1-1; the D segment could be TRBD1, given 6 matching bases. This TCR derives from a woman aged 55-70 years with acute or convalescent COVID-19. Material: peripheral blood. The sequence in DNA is TGTGCCTGGAGCGTCGGACAGTTGACCACTGAAGCTTTCTTT. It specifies CAWSVGQLTTEAFF.